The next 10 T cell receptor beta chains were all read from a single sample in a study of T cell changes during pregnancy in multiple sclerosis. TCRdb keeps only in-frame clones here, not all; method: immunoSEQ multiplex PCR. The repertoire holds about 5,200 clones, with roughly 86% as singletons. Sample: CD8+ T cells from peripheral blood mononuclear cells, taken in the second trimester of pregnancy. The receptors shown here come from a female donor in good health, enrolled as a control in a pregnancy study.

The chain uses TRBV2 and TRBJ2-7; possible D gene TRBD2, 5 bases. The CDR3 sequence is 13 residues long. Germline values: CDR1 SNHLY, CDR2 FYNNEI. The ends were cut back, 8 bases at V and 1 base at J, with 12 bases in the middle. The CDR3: CASLGESSYEQYF. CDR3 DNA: TGTGCCAGCCTCGGGGAGTCATCCTACGAGCAGTACTTC.

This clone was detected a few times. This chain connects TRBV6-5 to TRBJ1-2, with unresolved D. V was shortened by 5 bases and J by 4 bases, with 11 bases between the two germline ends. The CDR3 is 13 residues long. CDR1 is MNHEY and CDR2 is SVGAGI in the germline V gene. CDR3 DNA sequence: TGTGCCAGCAGTCCCACCGACACCTATGGCTACACCTTC. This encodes CASSPTDTYGYTF.

This chain's CDR3 is CASGTSGRIHEQFF. The CDR3 DNA reads TGTGCCTCGGGGACTAGCGGGAGAATACATGAGCAGTTCTTC. This rearrangement joins TRBV30 to TRBJ2-1; 14 bases agree with TRBD2. The CDR3 spans 14 residues. Looked up from germline, CDR1 is GTSNPN and CDR2 is SVGIG (reference sequence). The junction had 7 bases not matched to a gene; V was cut back by 7 bases and J by 8 bases.

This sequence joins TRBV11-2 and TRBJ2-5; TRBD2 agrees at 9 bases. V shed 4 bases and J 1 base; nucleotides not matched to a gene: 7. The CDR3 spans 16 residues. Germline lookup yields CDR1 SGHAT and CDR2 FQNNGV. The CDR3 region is CASSSGLAPFQETQYF. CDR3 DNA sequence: TGTGCCAGCAGCTCGGGACTAGCCCCTTTCCAAGAGACCCAGTACTTC.

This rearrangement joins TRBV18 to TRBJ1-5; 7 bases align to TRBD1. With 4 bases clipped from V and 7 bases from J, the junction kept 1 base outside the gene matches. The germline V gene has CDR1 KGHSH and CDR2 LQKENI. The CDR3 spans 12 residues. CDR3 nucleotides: TGTGCCAGCTCACTCAGGGGGCAGCCCCAGCATTTT. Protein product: CASSLRGQPQHF.

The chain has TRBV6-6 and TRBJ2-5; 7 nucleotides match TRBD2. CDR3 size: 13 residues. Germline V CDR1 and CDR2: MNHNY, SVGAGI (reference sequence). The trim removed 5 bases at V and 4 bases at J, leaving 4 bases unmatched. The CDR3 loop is CASSTGLRETQYF. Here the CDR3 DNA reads TGTGCCAGCAGTACGGGACTACGAGAGACCCAGTACTTC.

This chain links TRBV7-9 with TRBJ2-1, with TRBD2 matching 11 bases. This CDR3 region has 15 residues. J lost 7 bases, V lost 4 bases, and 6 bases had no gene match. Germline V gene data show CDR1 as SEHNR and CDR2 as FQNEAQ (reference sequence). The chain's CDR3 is CASSWFSGRANEQFF. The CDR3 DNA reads TGTGCCAGCAGCTGGTTTAGCGGGAGGGCGAATGAGCAGTTCTTC.

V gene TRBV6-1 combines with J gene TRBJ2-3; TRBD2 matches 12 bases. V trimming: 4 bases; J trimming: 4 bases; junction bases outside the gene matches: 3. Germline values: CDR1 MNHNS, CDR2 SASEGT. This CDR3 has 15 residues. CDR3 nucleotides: TGTGCCAGCAGTGCGACTAGCGGGAGTGCAGATACGCAGTATTTT. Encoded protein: CASSATSGSADTQYF.

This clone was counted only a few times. CDR3 sequence: CASSDSGDSTGLFF. Here the CDR3 DNA reads TGTGCCAGCAGTGACTCGGGGGACTCGACGGGCCTGTTTTTT. V usage is TRBV6-4 and J usage is TRBJ2-2, with a possible D match to TRBD2 (6 bases). Germline values: CDR1 MRHNA, CDR2 SNTAGT. This CDR3 comprises 14 residues. Trimming took off 0 bases at V and 14 bases at J, with 16 bases between the two ends.

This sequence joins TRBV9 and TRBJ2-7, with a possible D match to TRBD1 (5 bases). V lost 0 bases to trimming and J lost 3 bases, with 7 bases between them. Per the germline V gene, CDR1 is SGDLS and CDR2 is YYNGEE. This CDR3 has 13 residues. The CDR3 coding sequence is TGTGCCAGCAGCGTAGGGGGCAACTACGAGCAGTACTTC. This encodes CASSVGGNYEQYF.